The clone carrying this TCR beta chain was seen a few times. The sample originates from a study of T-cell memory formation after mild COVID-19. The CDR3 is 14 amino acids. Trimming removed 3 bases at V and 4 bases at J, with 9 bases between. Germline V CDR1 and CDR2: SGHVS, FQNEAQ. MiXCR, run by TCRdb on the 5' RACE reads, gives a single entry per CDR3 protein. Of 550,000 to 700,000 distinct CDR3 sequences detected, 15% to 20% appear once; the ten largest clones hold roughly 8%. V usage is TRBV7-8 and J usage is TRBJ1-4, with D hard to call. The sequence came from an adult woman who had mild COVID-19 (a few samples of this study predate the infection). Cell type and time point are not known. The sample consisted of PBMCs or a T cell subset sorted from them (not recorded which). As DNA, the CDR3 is TGTGCCAGCAGCTTCCTGGGAAGTAATGAAAAACTGTTTTTT. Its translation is CASSFLGSNEKLFF.